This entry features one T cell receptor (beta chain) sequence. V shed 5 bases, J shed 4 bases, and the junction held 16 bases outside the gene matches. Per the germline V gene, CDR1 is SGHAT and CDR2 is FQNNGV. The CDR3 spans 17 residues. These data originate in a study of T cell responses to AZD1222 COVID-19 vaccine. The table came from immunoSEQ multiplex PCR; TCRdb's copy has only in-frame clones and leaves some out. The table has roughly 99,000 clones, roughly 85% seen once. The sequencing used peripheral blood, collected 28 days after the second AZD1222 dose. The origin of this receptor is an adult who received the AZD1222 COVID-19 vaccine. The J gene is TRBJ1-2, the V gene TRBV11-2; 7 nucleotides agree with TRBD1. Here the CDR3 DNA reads TGTGCCAGCAGCCAAGCGAAGGGACAGCCCCGCCTCTATGGCTACACCTTC. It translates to CASSQAKGQPRLYGYTF. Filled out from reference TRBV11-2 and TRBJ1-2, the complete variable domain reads EAGVAQSPRYKIIEKRQSVAFWCNPISGHATLYWYQQILGQGPKLLIQFQNNGVVDDSQLPKDRFSAERLKGVDSTLKIQPAKLEDSAVYLCASSQAKGQPRLYGYTFGSGTRLTVV.